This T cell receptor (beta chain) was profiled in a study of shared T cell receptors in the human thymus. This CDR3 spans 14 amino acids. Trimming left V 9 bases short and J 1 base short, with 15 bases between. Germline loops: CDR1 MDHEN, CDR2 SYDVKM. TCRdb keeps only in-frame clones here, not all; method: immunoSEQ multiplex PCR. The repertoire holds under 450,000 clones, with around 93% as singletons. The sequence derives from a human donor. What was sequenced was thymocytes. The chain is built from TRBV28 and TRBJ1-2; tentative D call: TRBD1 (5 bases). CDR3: CASFDRTNNYGYTF. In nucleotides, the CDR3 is TGTGCCAGTTTCGACAGAACCAATAACTATGGCTACACCTTC.